This record covers a single T cell receptor (beta chain). This clone has only a few counts. No antigen is known for it. The record has no base qualities; no much larger clone is one base away. The intended sense of this specimen's treatment or condition label: around 19 received Ad26.COV2.S at low or high dose, single or two shots; roughly five received placebo; per-sample allocation not given. Repertoires of vaccine and placebo recipients were sequenced from samples collected on day 63 after the first injection. In Cohort 1b, 20 to 25 adults aged 18-55 years were enrolled at a single site in Boston, USA, between 29 July and 7 August 2020. Ad26.COV2.S was a replication-incompetent adenovirus type 26 vector that expressed a prefusion-stabilized SARS-CoV-2 spike protein derived from the original Wuhan strain. The immunoSEQ Assay was used to sequence TCRbeta CDR3 regions. After extraction, genomic DNA underwent amplification by bias-controlled multiplex PCR, followed by high-throughput sequencing. The study's own analysis went as follows. To quantify the absolute abundance of every unique TCRbeta CDR3 region, sequences were collapsed and filtered. T cell fraction was estimated by normalizing TCRbeta template counts to usable DNA, with usable DNA measured through amplification of reference genes found in all nucleated cells. Repertoire TCRs were annotated as SARS-CoV-2-specific by exact matching of V gene, CDR3 amino acid sequence and J gene to a known reactive TCR set. The reference SARS-CoV-2 TCR set was obtained from MIRA and was filtered for enrichment in COVID-19-positive ImmuneCODE repertoires, whereby public or cross-reactive TCRs were removed. Drawing on the MIRA antigens, annotated TCRs were analysed further at the level of specific ORF or position within ORF. Breadth was defined as the number of annotated unique rearrangements divided by the total number of unique productive rearrangements, and depth was defined as the summed frequency of the annotated unique rearrangements. Group comparisons of TCR breadth used two-sided Wilcoxon rank-sum tests. TCRdb obtained this table from immuneACCESS and retained in-frame rearrangements with V and J assigned. These tables miss some clones; where compared with another copy, unresolved V genes account for less than half of the shortfall, and the remainder is unexplained. V and J calls and clone size are as listed in that table; D and trimming were resolved from the DNA. This sample comprises 300,000 to 350,000 clones, about 88% of them detected only once. The biggest ten clones account for around 6.4% of the sample.

The CDR3 spans 14 residues, from the cysteine through the phenylalanine. The kept DNA is CDR3 alone, 42 bases in frame from the first base. V was cut back by 3 bases and J by 5 bases, leaving a gap of 11 bases between them. CDR1 and CDR2 are read off the germline V gene (reference sequence) as SGHNT and YYREEE. These data belong to a study of Ad26.COV2.S vaccination and SARS-CoV-2 variants (dated by TCRdb to 2020 to 2023). Regarding the complete study: Vaccine-arm donors were drawn from COV1001, a multicentre, randomized, double-blind, placebo-controlled phase I-IIa trial of Ad26.COV2.S in healthy adults. Ad26.COV2.S was given intramuscularly at 5x10^10 or 1x10^11 viral particles, as a single shot or as two shots 56 days apart. Sequencing of the TCRbeta repertoire served to evaluate the specificity and breadth of SARS-CoV-2-reactive T cell receptors following Ad26.COV2.S vaccination. The TCR-sequenced set comprised approximately 32 samples: about 19 Ad26.COV2.S vaccine recipients, 5 placebo recipients and 8 SARS-CoV-2 convalescent individuals. Trial participants were randomized into five groups of five: low-dose or high-dose Ad26.COV2.S given once or twice, or placebo on both occasions. Blinding of investigators to trial group allocation was maintained during experiments and outcome assessment.

Broader findings and caveats from the paper: Comparing responses between vaccine doses or regimens was not something the study was powered to do. Spike-specific TCR breadth was higher in Ad26.COV2.S recipients than in placebo recipients (P = 0.0014). Vaccine and placebo recipients had comparable non-spike TCR breadth, which fits with the vaccine containing only spike. According to the authors, total T cell responses may have been underestimated by the TCR breadth and depth analyses. After vaccination, spike-specific CD8+ and CD4+ T cell responses were reported to show substantial breadth.

This clonotype originated in a person between 18 and 60 years old who received the Ad26.COV2.S COVID-19 vaccine or a placebo. Specimen: peripheral blood, collected in a trial of Ad26.COV2.S vaccine versus placebo. The chain is made from TRBV5-4 and TRBJ2-2, and the D gene may be TRBD1, 7 bases matching. The nucleotide sequence is given as TGTGCCAGCAGCTCACCAGGGGGGACCGGGGAGCTGTTTTTT. Protein translation: CASSSPGGTGELFF.